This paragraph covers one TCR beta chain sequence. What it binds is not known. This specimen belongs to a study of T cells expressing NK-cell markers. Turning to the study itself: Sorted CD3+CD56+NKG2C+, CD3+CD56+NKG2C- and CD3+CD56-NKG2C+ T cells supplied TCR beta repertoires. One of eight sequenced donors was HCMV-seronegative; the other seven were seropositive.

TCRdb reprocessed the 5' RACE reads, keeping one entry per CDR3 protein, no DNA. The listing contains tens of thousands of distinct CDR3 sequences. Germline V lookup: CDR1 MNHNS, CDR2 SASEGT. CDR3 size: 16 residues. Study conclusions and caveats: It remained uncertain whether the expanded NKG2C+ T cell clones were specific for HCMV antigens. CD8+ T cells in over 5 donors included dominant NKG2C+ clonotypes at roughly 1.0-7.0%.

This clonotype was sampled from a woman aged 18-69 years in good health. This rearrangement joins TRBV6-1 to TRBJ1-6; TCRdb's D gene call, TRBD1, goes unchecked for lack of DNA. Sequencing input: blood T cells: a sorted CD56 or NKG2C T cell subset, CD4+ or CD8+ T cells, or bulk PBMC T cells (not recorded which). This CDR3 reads CASSSVGDRGSSPLHF.